Following are 10 T cell receptor beta chains from one sample sequenced in a study of cytomegalovirus exposure and HLA in healthy donors. Clones were sequenced by immunoSEQ multiplex PCR, and TCRdb holds only the in-frame ones, with some missing. The sample holds some 110,000 clones, approximately 85% seen once. Sequencing was carried out using PBMCs. The receptors derive from a man aged 18-30 years in good health and CMV-seronegative.

The CDR3 loop is CASSKGTVNQPQHF. DNA of the CDR3: TGTGCCAGCAGCAAAGGGACAGTCAATCAGCCCCAGCATTTT. The chain uses TRBV6-1 and TRBJ1-5; the match to TRBD1 covers 7 bases. V lost 6 bases, J lost 3 bases, and 5 bases stayed unmatched. The CDR3 extends over 14 amino acids. Germline loops: CDR1 MNHNS, CDR2 SASEGT.

The chain joins TRBV9 to TRBJ2-1, with 7 bases aligning to TRBD2. Per the germline V gene, CDR1 is SGDLS and CDR2 is YYNGEE. Losses at the gene ends were 3 bases for V and 8 bases for J; bases not matched to a gene: 11. The CDR3 consists of 15 residues. DNA for the CDR3: TGTGCCAGCAGCGCGAGCGGGATGTTTGGTGATGAGCAGTTCTTC. Amino acids: CASSASGMFGDEQFF.

The chain employs TRBV7-9 and TRBJ1-2, with 10 bases identical to TRBD1. Trimming at V came to 2 bases and at J to 6 bases, leaving 6 bases not matched to a gene. Per the germline V gene, CDR1 is SEHNR and CDR2 is FQNEAQ (reference sequence). The CDR3 spans 15 residues. This CDR3 reads CASSLRGQGIDGYTF. Here the CDR3 DNA reads TGTGCCAGCAGCTTAAGGGGACAGGGGATCGATGGCTACACCTTC.

CDR3 nucleotide sequence: TGTGCCAGCAGACCAGGACAGGGTACCTACGAGCAGTACTTC. It specifies CASRPGQGTYEQYF. The chain employs TRBV6-6 and TRBJ2-7; 8 bases are shared with TRBD1. Unmatched junction bases numbered 6, after V lost 6 bases and J lost 2 bases. The CDR3 has 14 residues. Germline lookup yields CDR1 MNHNY and CDR2 SVGAGI (reference sequence).

This rearrangement joins TRBV25-1 to TRBJ2-4; D might be TRBD2 (6 bases). The CDR3 extends over 14 amino acids. Trimming left V 4 bases short and J 3 bases short, with 10 bases between. Germline CDR1 is MGHDK and CDR2 is SYGVNS. In nucleotides, the CDR3 is TGTGCCAGCAGTGTCGGAGGGGACAAAAACATTCAGTACTTC. It codes for CASSVGGDKNIQYF.

V is TRBV10-3 and J is TRBJ1-3; weak D call: TRBD1 (5 bases). The V end was cut by 3 bases, the J end by 2 bases, with 14 bases between. This CDR3 comprises 16 residues. From germline, CDR1 is ENHRY and CDR2 SYGVKD. CDR3 protein: CAISDPLGRAGNTIYF. The CDR3 DNA reads TGTGCCATCAGTGATCCCCTGGGCAGGGCTGGAAACACCATATATTTT.

This chain links TRBV30 with TRBJ1-2; 12 nucleotides match TRBD1. From germline, CDR1 is GTSNPN and CDR2 SVGIG (reference sequence). CDR3 size: 12 residues. The V gene end was trimmed by 8 bases and the J gene end by 8 bases; junction bases not matched to a gene: 6. The CDR3: CATGQGAVGYTF. CDR3 bases: TGTGCCACGGGACAGGGGGCGGTCGGCTACACCTTC.

The chain links TRBV6-5 to TRBJ2-7, with TRBD1 matching over 8 bases. Trimming at V came to 5 bases and at J to 4 bases, leaving 10 bases not matched to a gene. This CDR3 is built from 15 residues. Germline-derived CDR1 and CDR2 are MNHEY and SVGAGI. CDR3 coding DNA: TGTGCCAGCAGTCAGACGACAGGGGCGCGATACGAGCAGTACTTC. Translating it yields CASSQTTGARYEQYF.

The chain links TRBV6-5 to TRBJ2-1; 7 nucleotides align to TRBD2. This CDR3 region has 15 residues. The V gene end was trimmed by 5 bases and the J gene end by 2 bases; junction bases not matched to a gene: 6. Per the germline V gene, CDR1 is MNHEY and CDR2 is SVGAGI. CDR3 amino acids: CASSTSSGPYNEQFF. The DNA of the CDR3 is TGTGCCAGCAGTACCTCTAGCGGTCCCTACAATGAGCAGTTCTTC.

The genes are TRBV5-1 and TRBJ2-3; weak D call: TRBD2 (6 bases). V was clipped by 0 bases and J by 5 bases, with 10 bases between them. The CDR3 runs 14 residues. Per the germline V gene, CDR1 is SGHRS and CDR2 is YFSETQ. CDR3 DNA sequence: TGCGCCAGCAGCTTGGGCGGGGCGGGAGATACGCAGTATTTT. The encoded protein is CASSLGGAGDTQYF. The full variable domain, completed using reference TRBV5-1 and TRBJ2-3, is KAGVTQTPRYLIKTRGQQVTLSCSPISGHRSVSWYQQTPGQGLQFLFEYFSETQRNKGNFPGRFSGRQFSNSRSEMNVSTLELGDSALYLCASSLGGAGDTQYFGPGTRLTVL.